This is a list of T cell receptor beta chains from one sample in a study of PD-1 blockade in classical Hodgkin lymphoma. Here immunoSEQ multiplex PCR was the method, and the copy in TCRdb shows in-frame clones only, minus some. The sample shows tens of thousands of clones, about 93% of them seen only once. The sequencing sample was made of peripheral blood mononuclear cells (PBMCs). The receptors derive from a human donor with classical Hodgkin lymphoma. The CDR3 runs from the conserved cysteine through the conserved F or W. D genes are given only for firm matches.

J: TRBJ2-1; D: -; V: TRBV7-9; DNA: TGTGCCAGCAGCTTAGTTTGGAAACAGGGAAACTACAATGAGCAGTTCTTC; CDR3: CASSLVWKQGNYNEQFF
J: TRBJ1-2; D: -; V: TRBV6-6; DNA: TGTGCCAGCAGGGCAGGGAACTATGGCTACACCTTC; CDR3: CASRAGNYGYTF
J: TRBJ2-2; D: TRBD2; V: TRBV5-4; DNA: TGTGCCAGCAGCTCGGGGGGGGCTGGGCACACCGGGGAGCTGTTTTTT; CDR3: CASSSGGAGHTGELFF
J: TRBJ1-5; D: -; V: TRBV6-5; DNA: TGTGCCAGCAGTCCTGGGACATGGGATGAGCCCCAGCATTTT; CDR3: CASSPGTWDEPQHF
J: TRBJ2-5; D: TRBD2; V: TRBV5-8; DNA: TGTGCCAGCAGCTACCTAGCGGGAGGGACGCGCGAGGAGACCCAGTACTTC; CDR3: CASSYLAGGTREETQYF
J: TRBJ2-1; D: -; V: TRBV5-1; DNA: TGCGCCAGCAGCTTGGCCACAGGGACGTACAATGAGCAGTTCTTC; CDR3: CASSLATGTYNEQFF
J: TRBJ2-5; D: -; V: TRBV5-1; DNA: TGCGCCAGCAGGTTCTCGGGTTTACGGATAGAGACCCAGTACTTC; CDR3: CASRFSGLRIETQYF
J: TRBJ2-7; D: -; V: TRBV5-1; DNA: TGCGCCAGCAGCTTCGCAGGGGGGTTTGACGAGCAGTACTTC; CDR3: CASSFAGGFDEQYF
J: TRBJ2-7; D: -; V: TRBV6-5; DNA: TGTGCCAGCAGTTACTCGGTCGAAAGGGACACCTACGAGCAGTACTTC; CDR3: CASSYSVERDTYEQYF
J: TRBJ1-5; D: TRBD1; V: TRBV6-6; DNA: TGTGCCAGCAGCCACAAAACGGACAGGGTGAGGCCCCAGCATTTT; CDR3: CASSHKTDRVRPQHF
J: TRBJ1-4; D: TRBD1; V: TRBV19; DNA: TGTGCCAGTAGTACGGGACAGACAAATGAAAAACTGTTTTTT; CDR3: CASSTGQTNEKLFF
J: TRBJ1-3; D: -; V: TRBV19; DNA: TGTGCCAGTAGTATGGAGGGCAGAGGAAACACCATATATTTT; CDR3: CASSMEGRGNTIYF
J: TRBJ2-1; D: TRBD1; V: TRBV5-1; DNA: TGCGCCAGCAGCTATCCGGGACAGGGTAGCTATGAGCAGTTCTTC; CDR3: CASSYPGQGSYEQFF
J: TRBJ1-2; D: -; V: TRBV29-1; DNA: TGCAGCGGCCGGCAGGGTGATGGCTACACCTTC; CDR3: CSGRQGDGYTF
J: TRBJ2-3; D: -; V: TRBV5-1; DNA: TGCGCCAGCAGCTTGGGTAGCACAGATACGCAGTATTTT; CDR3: CASSLGSTDTQYF
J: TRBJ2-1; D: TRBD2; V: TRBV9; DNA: TGTGCCAGCAGTCTAGCGGGGGGGCTTAACAATGAGCAGTTCTTC; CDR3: CASSLAGGLNNEQFF
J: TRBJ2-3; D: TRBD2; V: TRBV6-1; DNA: TGTGCCAGCAGTGAGGGCGGGGGGGCAGTCTGGACAGATACGCAGTATTTT; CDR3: CASSEGGGAVWTDTQYF
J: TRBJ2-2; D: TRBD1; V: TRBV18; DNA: TGTGCCAGCTCACCCGGGACAGGGACCACCGGGGAGCTGTTTTTT; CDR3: CASSPGTGTTGELFF
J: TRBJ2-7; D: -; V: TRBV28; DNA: TGTGCCAGCAGTCGACTAGGGTTTGAGCAATACTTC; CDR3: CASSRLGFEQYF
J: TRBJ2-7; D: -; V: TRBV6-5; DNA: TGTGCCAGCAGCCCAGGGAGTCTCTACGAGCAGTACTTC; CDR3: CASSPGSLYEQYF
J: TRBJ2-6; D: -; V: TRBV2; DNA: TGTGCCAGCAAAAGAAGTCGAGTCAACCCTTCTGGGGCCAACGTCCTGACTTTC; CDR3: CASKRSRVNPSGANVLTF
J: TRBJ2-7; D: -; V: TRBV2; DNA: TGTGCCAGCAGTGAAGCGGGTGGTTTTAGGACCGACTTCTTTAGCTCCTACGAGCAGTACTTC; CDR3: CASSEAGGFRTDFFSSYEQYF
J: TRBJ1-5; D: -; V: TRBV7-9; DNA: TGTGCCAGCAGCTTAGATGCAGGGGCAGGCAATCAGCCCCAGCATTTT; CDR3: CASSLDAGAGNQPQHF
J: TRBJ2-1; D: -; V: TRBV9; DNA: TGTGCCAGCAGCGTAGTGTCCGGTTATGAGCAGTTCTTC; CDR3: CASSVVSGYEQFF
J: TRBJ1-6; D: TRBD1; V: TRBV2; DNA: TGTGCCAGCAGTGAAAAGGTGGGGACAGGGCCTTCACCCCTCCACTTT; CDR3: CASSEKVGTGPSPLHF
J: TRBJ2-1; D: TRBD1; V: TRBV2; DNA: TGTGCCAGCACGGGTGGGGCAGGGGGCGCCTACAATGAGCAGTTCTTC; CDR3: CASTGGAGGAYNEQFF
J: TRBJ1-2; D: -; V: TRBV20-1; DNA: TGCAGTGCTAGAGGCTCCCCGGGCTACACCTTC; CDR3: CSARGSPGYTF
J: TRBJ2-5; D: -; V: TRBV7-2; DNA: TGTGCCAGCAGCTTATTTAGGACTCAAGAGACCCAGTACTTC; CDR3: CASSLFRTQETQYF
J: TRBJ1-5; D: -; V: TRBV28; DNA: TGTGCCAGCATCCCCCGGGGGGCAGGTGACAATCAGCCCCAGCATTTT; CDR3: CASIPRGAGDNQPQHF